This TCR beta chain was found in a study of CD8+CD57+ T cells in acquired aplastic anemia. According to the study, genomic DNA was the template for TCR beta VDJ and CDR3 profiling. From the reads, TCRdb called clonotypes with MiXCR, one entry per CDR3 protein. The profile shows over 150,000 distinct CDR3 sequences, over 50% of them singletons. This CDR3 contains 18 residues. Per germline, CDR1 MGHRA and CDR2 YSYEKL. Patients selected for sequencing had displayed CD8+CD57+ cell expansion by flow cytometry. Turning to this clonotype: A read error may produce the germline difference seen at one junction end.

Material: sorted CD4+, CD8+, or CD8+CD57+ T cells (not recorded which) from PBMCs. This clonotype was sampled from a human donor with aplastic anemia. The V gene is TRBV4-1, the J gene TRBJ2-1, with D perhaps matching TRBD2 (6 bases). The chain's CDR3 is CASSQDRQFRDSYNERFF. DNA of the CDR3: TGCGCCAGCAGCCAAGATCGTCAATTCAGGGACTCCTACAATGAGCGGTTCTTC.